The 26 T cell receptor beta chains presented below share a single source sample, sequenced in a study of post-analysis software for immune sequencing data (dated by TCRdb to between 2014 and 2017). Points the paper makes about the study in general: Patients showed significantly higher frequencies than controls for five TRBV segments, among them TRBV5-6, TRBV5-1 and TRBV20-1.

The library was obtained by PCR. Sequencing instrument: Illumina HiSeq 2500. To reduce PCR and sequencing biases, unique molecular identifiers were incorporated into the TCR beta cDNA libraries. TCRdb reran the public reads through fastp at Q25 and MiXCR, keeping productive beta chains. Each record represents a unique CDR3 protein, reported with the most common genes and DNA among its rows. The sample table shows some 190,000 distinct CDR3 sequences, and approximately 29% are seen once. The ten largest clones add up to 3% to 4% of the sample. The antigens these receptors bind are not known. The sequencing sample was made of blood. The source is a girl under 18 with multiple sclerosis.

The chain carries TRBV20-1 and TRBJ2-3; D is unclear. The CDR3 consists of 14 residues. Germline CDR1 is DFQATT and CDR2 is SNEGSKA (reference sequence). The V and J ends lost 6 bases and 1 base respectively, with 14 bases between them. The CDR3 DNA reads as TGCAGTGCGTACCGTGGCCACCGCACAGATACGCAGTATTTT. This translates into CSAYRGHRTDTQYF.

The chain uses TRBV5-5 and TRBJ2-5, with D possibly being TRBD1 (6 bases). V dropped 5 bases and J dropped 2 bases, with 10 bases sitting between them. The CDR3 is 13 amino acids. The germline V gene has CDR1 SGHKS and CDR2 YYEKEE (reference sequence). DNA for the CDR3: TGTGCCAGCAGAAGGACAGTTCAAGAGACCCAGTACTTC. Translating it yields CASRRTVQETQYF.

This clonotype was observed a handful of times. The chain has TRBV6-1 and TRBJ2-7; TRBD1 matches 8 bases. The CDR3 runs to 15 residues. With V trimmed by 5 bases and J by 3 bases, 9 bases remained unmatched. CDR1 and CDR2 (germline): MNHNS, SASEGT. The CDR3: CASSREAGGSYEQYF. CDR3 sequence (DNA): TGTGCCAGCAGTCGCGAAGCAGGGGGCAGCTACGAGCAGTACTTC.

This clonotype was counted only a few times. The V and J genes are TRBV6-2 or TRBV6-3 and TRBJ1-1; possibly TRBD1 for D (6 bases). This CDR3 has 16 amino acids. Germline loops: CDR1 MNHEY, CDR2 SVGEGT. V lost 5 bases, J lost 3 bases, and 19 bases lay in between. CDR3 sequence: CASSPRGGASYTEAFF. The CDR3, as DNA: TGTGCCAGCAGTCCCCGGGGGGGGGCATCCTACACTGAAGCTTTCTTT.

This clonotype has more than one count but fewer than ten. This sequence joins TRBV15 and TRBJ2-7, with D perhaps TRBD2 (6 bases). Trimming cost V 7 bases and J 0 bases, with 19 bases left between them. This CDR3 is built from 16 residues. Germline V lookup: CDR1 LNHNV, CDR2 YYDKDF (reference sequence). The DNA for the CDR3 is TGTGCCACCAACCCGTTTGGGGGGAAAAACTCCTACGAGCAGTACTTC. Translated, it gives CATNPFGGKNSYEQYF.

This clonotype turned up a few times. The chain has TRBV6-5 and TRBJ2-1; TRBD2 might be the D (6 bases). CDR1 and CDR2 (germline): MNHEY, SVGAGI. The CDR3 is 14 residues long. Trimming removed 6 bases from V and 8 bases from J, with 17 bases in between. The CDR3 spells CASRLPGGNHEQFF. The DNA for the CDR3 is TGTGCCAGCAGACTCCCCGGAGGGAACCATGAGCAGTTCTTC.

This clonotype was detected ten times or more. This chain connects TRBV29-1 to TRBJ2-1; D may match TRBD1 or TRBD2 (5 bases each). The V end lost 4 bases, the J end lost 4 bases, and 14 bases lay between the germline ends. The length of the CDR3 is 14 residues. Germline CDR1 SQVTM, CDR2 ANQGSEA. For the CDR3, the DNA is TGCAGCGTTGTGGGCAGGGAGCTGTACAATGAGCAGTTCTTC. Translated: CSVVGRELYNEQFF.

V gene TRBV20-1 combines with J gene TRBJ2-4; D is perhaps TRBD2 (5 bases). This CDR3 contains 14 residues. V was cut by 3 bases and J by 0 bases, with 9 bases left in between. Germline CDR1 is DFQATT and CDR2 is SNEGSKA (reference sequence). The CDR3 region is CSASEGGAKNIQYF. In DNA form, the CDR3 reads TGCAGTGCTAGCGAGGGTGGAGCCAAAAACATTCAGTACTTC.

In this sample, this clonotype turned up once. The CDR3 nucleotides are TGTGCCAGCAGCTGGAGGGCGGGGGCCTACGAGCAGTACTTC. Protein product: CASSWRAGAYEQYF. The V gene is TRBV7-2, the J gene TRBJ2-7, with 7 bases matching TRBD2. Trimming removed 4 bases from V and 2 bases from J; junction bases left unmatched: 5. The CDR3 totals 14 residues. Germline lookup yields CDR1 SGHTA and CDR2 FQGNSA.

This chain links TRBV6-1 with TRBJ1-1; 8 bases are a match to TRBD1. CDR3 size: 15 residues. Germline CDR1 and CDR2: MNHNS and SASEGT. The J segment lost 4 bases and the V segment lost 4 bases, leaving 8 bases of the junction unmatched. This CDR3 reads CASSAFTGGGTEAFF. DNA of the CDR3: TGTGCCAGCAGTGCGTTTACAGGGGGGGGCACTGAAGCTTTCTTT.

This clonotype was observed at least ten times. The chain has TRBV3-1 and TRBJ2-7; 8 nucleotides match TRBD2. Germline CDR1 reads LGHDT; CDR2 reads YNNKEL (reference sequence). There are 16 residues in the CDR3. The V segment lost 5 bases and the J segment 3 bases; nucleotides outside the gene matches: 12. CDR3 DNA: TGTGCCAGCAGCGGACATCTCGCGGGGGGTTTCTACGAGCAGTACTTC. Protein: CASSGHLAGGFYEQYF.

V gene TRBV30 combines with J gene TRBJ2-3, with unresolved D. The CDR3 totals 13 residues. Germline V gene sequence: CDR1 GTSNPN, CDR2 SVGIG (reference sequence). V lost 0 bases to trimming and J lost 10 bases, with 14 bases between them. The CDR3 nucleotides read TGTGCCTGGAGTGTATCCGCAGGTTGGTCGCAGTATTTT. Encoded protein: CAWSVSAGWSQYF.

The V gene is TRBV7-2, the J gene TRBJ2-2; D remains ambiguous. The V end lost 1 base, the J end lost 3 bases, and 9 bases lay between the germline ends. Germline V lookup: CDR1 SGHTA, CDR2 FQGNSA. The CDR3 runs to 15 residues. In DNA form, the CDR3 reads TGTGCCAGCAGCTTAGGGTCGACGTACACCGGGGAGCTGTTTTTT. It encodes CASSLGSTYTGELFF.

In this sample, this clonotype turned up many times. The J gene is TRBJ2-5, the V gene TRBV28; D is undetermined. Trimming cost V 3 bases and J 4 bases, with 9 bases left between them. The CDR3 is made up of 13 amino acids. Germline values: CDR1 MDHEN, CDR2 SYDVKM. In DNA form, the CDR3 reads TGTGCCAGCAGTTTTGGCACTCCAGAGACCCAGTACTTC. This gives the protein CASSFGTPETQYF. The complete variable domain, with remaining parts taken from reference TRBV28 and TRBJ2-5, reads DVKVTQSSRYLVKRTGEKVFLECVQDMDHENMFWYRQDPGLGLRLIYFSYDVKMKEKGDIPEGYSVSREKKERFSLILESASTNQTSMYLCASSFGTPETQYFGPGTRLLVL.

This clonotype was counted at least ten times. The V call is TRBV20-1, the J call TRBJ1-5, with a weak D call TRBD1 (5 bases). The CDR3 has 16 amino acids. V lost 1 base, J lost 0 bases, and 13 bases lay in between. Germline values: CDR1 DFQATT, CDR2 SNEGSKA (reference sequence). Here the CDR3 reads CSARAWGQNSNQPQHF. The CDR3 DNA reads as TGCAGTGCTAGAGCTTGGGGCCAAAATAGCAATCAGCCCCAGCATTTT.

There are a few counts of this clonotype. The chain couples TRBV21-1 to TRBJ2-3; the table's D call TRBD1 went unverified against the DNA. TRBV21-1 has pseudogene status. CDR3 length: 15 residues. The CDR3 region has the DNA TGTGCCAGCGCGTTGACAGACGAGGGGACAGATACGCAGTATTTT. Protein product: CASALTDEGTDTQYF.

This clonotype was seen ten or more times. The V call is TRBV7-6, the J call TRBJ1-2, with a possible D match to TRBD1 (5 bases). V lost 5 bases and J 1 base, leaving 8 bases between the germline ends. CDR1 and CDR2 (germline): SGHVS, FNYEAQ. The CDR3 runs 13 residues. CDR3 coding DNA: TGTGCCAGCAGCCCCGACAGTAACTATGGCTACACCTTC. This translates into CASSPDSNYGYTF.

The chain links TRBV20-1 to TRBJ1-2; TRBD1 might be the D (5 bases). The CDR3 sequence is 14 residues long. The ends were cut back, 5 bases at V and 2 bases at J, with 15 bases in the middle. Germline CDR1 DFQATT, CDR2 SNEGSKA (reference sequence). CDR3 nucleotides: TGCAGTGCTCCCCTCCGGGGCGGGAACTATGGCTACACCTTC. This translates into CSAPLRGGNYGYTF.

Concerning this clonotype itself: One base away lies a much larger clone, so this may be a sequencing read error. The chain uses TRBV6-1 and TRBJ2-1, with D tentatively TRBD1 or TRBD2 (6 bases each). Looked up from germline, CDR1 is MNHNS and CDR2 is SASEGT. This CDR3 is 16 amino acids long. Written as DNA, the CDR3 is TGTGTCAGCAGCCTGACTAGAAACATAGGGGGCAATGAGCAGTTCTTC. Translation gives CVSSLTRNIGGNEQFF.

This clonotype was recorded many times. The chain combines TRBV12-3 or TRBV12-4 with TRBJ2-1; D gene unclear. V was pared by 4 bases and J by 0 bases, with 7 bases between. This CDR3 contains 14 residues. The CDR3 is CASSSRSSYNEQFF. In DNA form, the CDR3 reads TGTGCCAGCAGTTCGCGGAGCTCCTACAATGAGCAGTTCTTC.

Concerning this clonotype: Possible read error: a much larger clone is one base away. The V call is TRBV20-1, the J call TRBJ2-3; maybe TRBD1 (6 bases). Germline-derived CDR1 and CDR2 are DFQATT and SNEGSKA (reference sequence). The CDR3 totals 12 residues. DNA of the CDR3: TGCAGGGCAATCGACAGGACAGATACGCAGTATTTT. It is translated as CRAIDRTDTQYF.

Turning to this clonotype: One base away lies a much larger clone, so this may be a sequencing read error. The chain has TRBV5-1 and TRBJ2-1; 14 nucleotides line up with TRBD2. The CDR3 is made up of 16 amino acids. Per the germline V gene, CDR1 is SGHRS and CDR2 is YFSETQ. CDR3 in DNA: TGCACCAGCAGCTCGACGGGGACTAGCGGGAGCAATGAGCAGTTCTTC. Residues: CTSSSTGTSGSNEQFF.

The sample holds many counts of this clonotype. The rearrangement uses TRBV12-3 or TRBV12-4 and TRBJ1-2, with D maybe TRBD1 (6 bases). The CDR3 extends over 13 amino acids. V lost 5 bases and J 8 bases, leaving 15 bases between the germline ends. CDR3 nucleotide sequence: TGTGCCAGCAGTGAGGGGGGGAGGGCCGGCTACACCTTC. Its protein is CASSEGGRAGYTF.

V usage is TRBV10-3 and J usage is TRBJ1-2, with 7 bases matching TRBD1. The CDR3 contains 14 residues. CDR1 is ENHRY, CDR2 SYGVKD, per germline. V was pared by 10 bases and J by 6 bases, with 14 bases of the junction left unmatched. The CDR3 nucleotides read TGTGCCACCAGAGAAGGCAGGGGGGCTCATGGCTACACCTTC. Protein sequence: CATREGRGAHGYTF.

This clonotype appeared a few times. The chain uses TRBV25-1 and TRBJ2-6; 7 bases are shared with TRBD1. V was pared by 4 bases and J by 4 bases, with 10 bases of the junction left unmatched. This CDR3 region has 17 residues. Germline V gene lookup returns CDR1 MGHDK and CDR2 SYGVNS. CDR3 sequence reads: CASSGRQGVSGANVLTF. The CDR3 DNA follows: TGTGCCAGCAGTGGACGACAGGGTGTATCAGGGGCCAACGTCCTGACTTTC. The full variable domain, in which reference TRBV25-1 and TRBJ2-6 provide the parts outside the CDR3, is EADIYQTPRYLVIGTGKKITLECSQTMGHDKMYWYQQDPGMELHLIHYSYGVNSTEKGDLSSESTVSRIRTEHFPLTLESARPSHTSQYLCASSGRQGVSGANVLTFGAGSRLTVL.

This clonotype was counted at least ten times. The CDR3 spells CASSLSPIRDYNEQFF. CDR3 sequence (DNA): TGCGCCAGCAGCTTGAGTCCTATAAGGGACTACAATGAGCAGTTCTTC. The chain recombines TRBV5-1 with TRBJ2-1, with D hard to call. The CDR3 runs 16 residues. The germline CDR1 and CDR2 sequences are SGHRS and YFSETQ. V lost 1 base to trimming and J lost 3 bases, with 14 bases between them.